This TCR beta chain derives from a study of identical twins. Findings and caveats of the study: Sharing of beta out-of-frame sequences by twins showed a weaker excess.

A template switching step contributed a universal primer site, while unique molecular identifiers were present in the cDNA. A single record per CDR3 protein comes from TCRdb applying MiXCR to the 5' RACE reads. The repertoire holds roughly 630,000 distinct CDR3 sequences, with 7% to 7.5% as singletons. V lost 4 bases, J lost 4 bases, and 11 bases lay in between. Germline CDR1 reads SGHRS; CDR2 reads YFSETQ. The CDR3 is made up of 13 amino acids. Points on this clonotype: What it recognizes is unknown.

These data were likewise used in another study, on yellow fever vaccine responses in identical twins.

The TCR was taken from a young woman in good health. V and J are TRBV5-1 and TRBJ1-2; D unresolved. Sequencing was performed on PBMCs. The CDR3 is CASSPYVTYGYTF. The CDR3 coding sequence is TGCGCCAGCAGCCCATACGTGACCTATGGCTACACCTTC.